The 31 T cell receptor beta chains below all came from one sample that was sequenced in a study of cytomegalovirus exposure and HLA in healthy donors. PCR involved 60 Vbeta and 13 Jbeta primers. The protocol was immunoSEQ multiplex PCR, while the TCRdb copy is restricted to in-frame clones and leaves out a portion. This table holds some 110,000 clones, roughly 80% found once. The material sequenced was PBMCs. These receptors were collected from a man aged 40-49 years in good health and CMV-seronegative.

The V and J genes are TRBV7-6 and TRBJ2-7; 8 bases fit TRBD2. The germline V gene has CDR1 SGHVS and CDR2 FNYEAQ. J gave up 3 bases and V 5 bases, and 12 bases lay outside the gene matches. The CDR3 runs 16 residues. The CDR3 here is CASSPERGCSHYEQYF. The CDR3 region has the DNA TGTGCCAGCAGCCCCGAGCGGGGGTGCTCCCACTACGAGCAGTACTTC.

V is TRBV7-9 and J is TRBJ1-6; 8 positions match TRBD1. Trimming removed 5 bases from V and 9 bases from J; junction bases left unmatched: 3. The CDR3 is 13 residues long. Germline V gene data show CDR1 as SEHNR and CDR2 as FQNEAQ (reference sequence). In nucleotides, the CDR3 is TGTGCCAGCAGCCCAGGGGGCCGTTCACCCCTCCACTTT. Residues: CASSPGGRSPLHF.

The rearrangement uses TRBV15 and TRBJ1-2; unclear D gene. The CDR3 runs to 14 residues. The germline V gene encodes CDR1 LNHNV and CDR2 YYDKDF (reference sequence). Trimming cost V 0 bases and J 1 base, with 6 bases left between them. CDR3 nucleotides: TGTGCCACCAGCAGAGACAGGAATAACTATGGCTACACCTTC. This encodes CATSRDRNNYGYTF.

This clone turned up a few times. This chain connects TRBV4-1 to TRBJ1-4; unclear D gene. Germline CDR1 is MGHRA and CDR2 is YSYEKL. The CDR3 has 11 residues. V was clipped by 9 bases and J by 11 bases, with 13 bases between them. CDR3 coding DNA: TGCGCCAGTTACGGGCGAGGGAAACTGTTTTTT. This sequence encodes CASYGRGKLFF.

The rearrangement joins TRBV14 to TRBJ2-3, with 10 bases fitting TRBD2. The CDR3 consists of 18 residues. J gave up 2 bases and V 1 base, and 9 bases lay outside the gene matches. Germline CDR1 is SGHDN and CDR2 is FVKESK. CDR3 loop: CASSQVLAGDTNTDTQYF. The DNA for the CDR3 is TGTGCCAGCAGCCAAGTGCTAGCGGGGGACACGAACACAGATACGCAGTATTTT.

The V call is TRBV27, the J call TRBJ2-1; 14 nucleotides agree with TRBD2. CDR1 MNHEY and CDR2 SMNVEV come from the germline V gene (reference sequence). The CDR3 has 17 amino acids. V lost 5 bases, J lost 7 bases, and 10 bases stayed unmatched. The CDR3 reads CASSLGLAGAQGNEQFF. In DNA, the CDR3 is TGTGCCAGCAGTCTGGGACTAGCGGGGGCGCAGGGGAATGAGCAGTTCTTC.

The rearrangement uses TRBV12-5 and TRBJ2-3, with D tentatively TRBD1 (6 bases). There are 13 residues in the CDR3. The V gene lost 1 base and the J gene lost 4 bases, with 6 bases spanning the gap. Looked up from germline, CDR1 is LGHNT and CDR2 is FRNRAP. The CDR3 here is CASGLDRADTQYF. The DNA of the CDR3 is TGTGCTAGTGGTTTGGACAGGGCAGATACGCAGTATTTT.

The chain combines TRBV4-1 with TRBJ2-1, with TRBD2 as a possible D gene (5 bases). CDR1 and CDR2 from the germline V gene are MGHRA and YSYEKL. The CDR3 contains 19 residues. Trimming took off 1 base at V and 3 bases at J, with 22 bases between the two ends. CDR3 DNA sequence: TGCGCCAGCAGCCAAGCCGGGTTCCTGAGCGAGCGGCGCTACAATGAGCAGTTCTTC. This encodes CASSQAGFLSERRYNEQFF.

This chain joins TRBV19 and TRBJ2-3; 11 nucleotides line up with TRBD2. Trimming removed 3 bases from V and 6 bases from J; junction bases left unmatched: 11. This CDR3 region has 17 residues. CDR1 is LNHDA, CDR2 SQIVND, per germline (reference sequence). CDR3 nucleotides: TGTGCCAGTAGTATTGATCTTTGGGCTAGCGGGGGGGATACGCAGTATTTT. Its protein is CASSIDLWASGGDTQYF.

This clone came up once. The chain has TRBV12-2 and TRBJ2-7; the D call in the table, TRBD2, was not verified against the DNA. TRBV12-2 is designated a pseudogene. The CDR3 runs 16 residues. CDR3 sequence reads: CASRLVVCARSYEQYF. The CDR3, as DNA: TGTGCAAGTCGCTTAGTAGTCTGTGCTAGGTCCTACGAGCAGTACTTC.

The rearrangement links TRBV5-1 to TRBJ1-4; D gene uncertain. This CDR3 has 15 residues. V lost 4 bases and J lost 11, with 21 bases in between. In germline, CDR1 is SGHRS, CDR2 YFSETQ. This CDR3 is CASSPEVLGREKLFF. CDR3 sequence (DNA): TGCGCCAGCAGCCCCGAAGTACTAGGGCGAGAGAAACTGTTTTTT. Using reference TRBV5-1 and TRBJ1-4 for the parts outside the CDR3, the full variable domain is KAGVTQTPRYLIKTRGQQVTLSCSPISGHRSVSWYQQTPGQGLQFLFEYFSETQRNKGNFPGRFSGRQFSNSRSEMNVSTLELGDSALYLCASSPEVLGREKLFFGSGTQLSVL.

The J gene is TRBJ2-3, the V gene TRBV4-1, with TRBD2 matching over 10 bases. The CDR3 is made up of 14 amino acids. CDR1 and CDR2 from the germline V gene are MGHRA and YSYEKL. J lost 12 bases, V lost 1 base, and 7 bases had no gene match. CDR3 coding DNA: TGCGCCAGCAGCCAAGTAATCACTAGCGGGGTTCAGTATTTT. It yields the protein CASSQVITSGVQYF.

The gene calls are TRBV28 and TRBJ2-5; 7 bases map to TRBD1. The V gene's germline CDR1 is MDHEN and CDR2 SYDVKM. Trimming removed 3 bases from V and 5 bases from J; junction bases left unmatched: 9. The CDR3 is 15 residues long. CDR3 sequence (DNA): TGTGCCAGCAGTTTCCCCAGGGGGTCGGGCGAGACCCAGTACTTC. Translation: CASSFPRGSGETQYF.

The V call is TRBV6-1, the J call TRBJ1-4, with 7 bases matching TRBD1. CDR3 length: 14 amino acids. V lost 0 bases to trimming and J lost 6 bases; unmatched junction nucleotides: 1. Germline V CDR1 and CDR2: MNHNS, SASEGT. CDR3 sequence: CASSEAGTDEKLFF. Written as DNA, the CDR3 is TGTGCCAGCAGTGAAGCGGGGACAGATGAAAAACTGTTTTTT.

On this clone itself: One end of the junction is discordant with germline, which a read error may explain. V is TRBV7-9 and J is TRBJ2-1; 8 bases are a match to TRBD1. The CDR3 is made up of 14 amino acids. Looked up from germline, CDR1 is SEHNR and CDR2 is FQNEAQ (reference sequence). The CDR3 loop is CSSSQTLTGDEQFF. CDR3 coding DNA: TGTTCCAGCAGCCAAACCCTGACAGGGGATGAGCAGTTCTTC.

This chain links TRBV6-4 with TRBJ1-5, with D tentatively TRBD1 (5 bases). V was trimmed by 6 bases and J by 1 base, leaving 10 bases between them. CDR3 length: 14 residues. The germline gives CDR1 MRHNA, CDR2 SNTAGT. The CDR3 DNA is TGTGCCAGCAGCTCTGACAGCAGCAATCAGCCCCAGCATTTT. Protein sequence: CASSSDSSNQPQHF.

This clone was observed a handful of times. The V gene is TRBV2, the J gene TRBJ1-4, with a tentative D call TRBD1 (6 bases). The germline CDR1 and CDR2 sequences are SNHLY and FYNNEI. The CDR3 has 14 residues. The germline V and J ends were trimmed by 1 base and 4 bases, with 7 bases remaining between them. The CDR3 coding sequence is TGTGCCAGCAGTGAAGGGACAGTTAATGAAAAACTGTTTTTT. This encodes CASSEGTVNEKLFF.

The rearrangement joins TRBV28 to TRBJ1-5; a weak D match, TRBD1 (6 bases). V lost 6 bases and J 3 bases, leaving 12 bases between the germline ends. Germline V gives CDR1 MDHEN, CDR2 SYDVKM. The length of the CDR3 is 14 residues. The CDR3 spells CASRLGQSNQPQHF. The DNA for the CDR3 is TGTGCCAGCAGGCTCGGACAGTCCAATCAGCCCCAGCATTTT.

The CDR3 reads CATSRDLGTSSYNEQFF. CDR3 DNA: TGTGCCACCAGCAGAGATCTGGGTACTAGCTCCTACAATGAGCAGTTCTTC. V usage is TRBV15 and J usage is TRBJ2-1; D might be TRBD2 (5 bases). Per the germline V gene, CDR1 is LNHNV and CDR2 is YYDKDF (reference sequence). Trimming shortened V by 0 bases and J by 0 bases, and 12 bases separated the two germline ends. The CDR3 has 17 residues.

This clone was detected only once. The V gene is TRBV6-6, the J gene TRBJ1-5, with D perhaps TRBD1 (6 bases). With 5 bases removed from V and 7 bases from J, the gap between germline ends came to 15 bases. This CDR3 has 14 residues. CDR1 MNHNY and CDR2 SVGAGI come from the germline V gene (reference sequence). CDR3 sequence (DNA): TGTGCCAGCAGTACAATTAGGGGGACCCAGCCCCAGCATTTT. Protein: CASSTIRGTQPQHF.

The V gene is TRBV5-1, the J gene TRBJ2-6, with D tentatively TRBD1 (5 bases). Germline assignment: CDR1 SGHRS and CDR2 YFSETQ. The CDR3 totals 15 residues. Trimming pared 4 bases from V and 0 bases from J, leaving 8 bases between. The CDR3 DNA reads TGCGCCAGCAGCCCAGGGAACTCTGGGGCCAACGTCCTGACTTTC. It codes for CASSPGNSGANVLTF.

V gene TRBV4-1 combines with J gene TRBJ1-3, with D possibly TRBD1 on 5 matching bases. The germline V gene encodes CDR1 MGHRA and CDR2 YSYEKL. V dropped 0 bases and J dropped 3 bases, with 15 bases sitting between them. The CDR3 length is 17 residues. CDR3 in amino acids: CASSQELGLSSGNTIYF. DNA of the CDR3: TGCGCCAGCAGCCAAGAATTGGGGCTCTCCAGTGGAAACACCATATATTTT.

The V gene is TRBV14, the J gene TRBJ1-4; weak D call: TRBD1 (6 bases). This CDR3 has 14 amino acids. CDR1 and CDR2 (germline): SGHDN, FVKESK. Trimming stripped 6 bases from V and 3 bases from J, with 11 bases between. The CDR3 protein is CASRSRGSNEKLFF. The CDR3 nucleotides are TGTGCCAGCAGGAGCAGGGGCTCTAATGAAAAACTGTTTTTT.

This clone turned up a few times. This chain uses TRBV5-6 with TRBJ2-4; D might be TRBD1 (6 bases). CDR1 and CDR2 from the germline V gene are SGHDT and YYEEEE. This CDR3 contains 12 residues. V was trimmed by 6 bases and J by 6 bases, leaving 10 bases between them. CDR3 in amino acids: CASTDSANIQYF. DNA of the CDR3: TGTGCCAGCACGGACAGCGCAAACATTCAGTACTTC.

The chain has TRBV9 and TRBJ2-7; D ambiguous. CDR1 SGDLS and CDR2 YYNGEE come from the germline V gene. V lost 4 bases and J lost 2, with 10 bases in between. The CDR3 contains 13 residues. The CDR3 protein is CASSLDSTYEQYF. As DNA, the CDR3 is TGTGCCAGCAGCCTCGACTCGACCTACGAGCAGTACTTC.

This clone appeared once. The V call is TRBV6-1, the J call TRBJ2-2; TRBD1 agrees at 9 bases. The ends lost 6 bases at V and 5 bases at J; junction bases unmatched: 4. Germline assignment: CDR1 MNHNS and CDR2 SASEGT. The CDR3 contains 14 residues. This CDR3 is CASSRDRETGELFF. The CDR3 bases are TGTGCCAGCAGCCGGGACAGGGAGACCGGGGAGCTGTTTTTT.

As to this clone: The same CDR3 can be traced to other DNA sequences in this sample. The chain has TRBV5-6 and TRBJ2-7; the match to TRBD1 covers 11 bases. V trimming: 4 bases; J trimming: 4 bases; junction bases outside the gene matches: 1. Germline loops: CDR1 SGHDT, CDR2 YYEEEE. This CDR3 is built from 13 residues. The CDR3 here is CASSRDRGYEQYF. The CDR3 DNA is TGTGCCAGCAGCAGGGACAGGGGGTACGAGCAGTACTTC.

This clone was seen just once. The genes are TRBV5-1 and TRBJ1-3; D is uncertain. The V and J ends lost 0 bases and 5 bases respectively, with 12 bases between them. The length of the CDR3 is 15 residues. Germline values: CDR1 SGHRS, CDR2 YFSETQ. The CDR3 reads CASSLEMGSRNTIYF. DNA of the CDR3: TGCGCCAGCAGCTTGGAAATGGGCAGCAGAAACACCATATATTTT.

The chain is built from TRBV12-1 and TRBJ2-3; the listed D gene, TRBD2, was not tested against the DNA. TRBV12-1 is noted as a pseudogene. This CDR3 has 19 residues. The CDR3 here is CASSFARATSGTSTDTQYF. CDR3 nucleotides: TGTGCCAGCAGCTTTGCGAGAGCCACTAGCGGGACGAGCACAGATACGCAGTATTTT.

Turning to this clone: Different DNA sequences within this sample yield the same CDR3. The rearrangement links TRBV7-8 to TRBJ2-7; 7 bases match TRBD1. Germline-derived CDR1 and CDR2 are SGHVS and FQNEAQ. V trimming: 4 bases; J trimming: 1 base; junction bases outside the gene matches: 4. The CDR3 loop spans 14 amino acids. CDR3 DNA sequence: TGTGCCAGCAGCTGGGACAGATCTTCCTACGAGCAGTACTTC. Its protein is CASSWDRSSYEQYF.

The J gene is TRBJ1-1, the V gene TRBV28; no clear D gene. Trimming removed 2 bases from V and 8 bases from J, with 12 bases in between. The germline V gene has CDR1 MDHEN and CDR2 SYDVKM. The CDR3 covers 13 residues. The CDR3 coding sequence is TGTGCCAGCAGTTTAGTGTTCCGAGGCGAAGCTTTCTTT. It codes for CASSLVFRGEAFF. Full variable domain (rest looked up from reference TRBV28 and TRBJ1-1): DVKVTQSSRYLVKRTGEKVFLECVQDMDHENMFWYRQDPGLGLRLIYFSYDVKMKEKGDIPEGYSVSREKKERFSLILESASTNQTSMYLCASSLVFRGEAFFGQGTRLTVV.